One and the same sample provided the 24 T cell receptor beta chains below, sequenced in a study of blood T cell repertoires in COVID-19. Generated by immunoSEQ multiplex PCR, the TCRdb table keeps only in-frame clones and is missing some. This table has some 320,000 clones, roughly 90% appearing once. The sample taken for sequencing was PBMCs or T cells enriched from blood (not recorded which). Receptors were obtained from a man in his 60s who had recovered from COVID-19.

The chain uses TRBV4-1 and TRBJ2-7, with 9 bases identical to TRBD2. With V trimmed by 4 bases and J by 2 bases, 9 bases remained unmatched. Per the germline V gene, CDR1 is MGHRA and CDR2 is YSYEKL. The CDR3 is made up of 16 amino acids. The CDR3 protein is CASSPGASGEAYEQYF. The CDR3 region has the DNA TGCGCCAGCAGCCCCGGGGCTAGCGGGGAAGCCTACGAGCAGTACTTC.

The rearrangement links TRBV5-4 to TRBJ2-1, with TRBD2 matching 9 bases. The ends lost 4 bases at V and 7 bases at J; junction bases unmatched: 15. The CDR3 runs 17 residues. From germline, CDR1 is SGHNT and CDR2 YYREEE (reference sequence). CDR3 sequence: CASSGEGAGGPRNEQFF. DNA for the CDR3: TGTGCCAGCAGCGGCGAAGGTGCGGGAGGGCCTAGGAATGAGCAGTTCTTC.

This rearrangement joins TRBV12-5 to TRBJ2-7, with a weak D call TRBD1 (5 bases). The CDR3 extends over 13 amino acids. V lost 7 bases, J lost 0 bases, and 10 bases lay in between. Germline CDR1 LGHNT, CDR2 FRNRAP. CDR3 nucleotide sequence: TGTGCTAGTGTTCACAGGAGCTCCTACGAGCAGTACTTC. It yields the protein CASVHRSSYEQYF.

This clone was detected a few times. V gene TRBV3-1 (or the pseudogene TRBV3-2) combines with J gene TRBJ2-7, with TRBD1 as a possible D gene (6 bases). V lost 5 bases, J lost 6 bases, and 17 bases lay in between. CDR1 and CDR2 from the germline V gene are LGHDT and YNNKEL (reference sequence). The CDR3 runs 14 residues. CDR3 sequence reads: CASSNRDTRSEQYF. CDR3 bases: TGTGCCAGCAGCAACCGGGACACAAGATCCGAGCAGTACTTC.

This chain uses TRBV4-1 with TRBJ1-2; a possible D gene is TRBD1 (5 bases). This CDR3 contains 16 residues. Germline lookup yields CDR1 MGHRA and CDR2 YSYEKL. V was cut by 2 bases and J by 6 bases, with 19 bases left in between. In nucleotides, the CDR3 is TGCGCCAGCAGCCAACACATTGGGGGGGTAGGGAATGGCTACACCTTC. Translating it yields CASSQHIGGVGNGYTF.

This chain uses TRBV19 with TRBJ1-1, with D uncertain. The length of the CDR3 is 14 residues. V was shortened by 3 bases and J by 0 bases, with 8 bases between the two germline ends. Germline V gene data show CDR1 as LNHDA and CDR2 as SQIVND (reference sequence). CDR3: CASSIFTVNTEAFF. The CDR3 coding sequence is TGTGCCAGTAGTATTTTTACGGTGAACACTGAAGCTTTCTTT.

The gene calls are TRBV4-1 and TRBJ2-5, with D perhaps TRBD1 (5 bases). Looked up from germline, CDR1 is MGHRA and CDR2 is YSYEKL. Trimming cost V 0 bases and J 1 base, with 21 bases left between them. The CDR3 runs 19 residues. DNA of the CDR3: TGCGCCAGCAGCCAAGATCCCATTCTTGACAGCCTGTTCCAAGAGACCCAGTACTTC. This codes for CASSQDPILDSLFQETQYF.

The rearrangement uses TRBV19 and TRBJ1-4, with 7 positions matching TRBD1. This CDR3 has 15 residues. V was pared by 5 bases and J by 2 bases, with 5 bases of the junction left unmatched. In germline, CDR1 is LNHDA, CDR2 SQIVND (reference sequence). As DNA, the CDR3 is TGTGCCAGTAGTCCGATGGACAGGACTAATGAAAAACTGTTTTTT. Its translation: CASSPMDRTNEKLFF.

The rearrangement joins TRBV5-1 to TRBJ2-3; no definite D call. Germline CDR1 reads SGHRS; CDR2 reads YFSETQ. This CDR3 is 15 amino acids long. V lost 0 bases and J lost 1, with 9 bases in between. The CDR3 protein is CASSLAAGGTDTQYF. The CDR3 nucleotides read TGCGCCAGCAGCTTGGCGGCAGGCGGCACAGATACGCAGTATTTT.

The CDR3: CATSREVTGGRRPQHF. The CDR3 DNA reads as TGTGCCACCAGCAGAGAAGTTACAGGGGGCCGTCGGCCCCAGCATTTT. This chain links TRBV15 with TRBJ1-5; TRBD1 agrees at 9 bases. Unmatched junction bases numbered 9, after V lost 0 bases and J lost 9 bases. Germline V lookup: CDR1 LNHNV, CDR2 YYDKDF (reference sequence). This CDR3 is built from 16 residues.

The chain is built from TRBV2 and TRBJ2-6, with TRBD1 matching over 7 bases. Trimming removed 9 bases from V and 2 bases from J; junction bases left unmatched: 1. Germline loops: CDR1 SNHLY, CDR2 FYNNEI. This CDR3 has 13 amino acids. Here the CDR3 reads CARQGTGANVLTF. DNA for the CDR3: TGTGCCAGACAGGGGACTGGGGCCAACGTCCTGACTTTC. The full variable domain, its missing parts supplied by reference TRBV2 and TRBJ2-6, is EPEVTQTPSHQVTQMGQEVILRCVPISNHLYFYWYRQILGQKVEFLVSFYNNEISEKSEIFDDQFSVERPDGSNFTLKIRSTKLEDSAMYFCARQGTGANVLTFGAGSRLTVL.

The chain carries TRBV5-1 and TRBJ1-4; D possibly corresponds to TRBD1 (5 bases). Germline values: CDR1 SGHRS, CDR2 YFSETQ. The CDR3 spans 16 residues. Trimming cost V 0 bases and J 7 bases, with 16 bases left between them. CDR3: CASSLEGRQGGEKLFF. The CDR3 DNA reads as TGCGCCAGCAGCTTGGAGGGTCGGCAGGGAGGTGAAAAACTGTTTTTT.

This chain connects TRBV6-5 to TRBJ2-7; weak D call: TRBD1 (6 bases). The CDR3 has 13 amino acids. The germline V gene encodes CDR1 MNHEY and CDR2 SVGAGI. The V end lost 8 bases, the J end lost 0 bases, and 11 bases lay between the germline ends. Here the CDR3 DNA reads TGTGCCAGCGGCCGGGACAACTCCTACGAGCAGTACTTC. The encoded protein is CASGRDNSYEQYF.

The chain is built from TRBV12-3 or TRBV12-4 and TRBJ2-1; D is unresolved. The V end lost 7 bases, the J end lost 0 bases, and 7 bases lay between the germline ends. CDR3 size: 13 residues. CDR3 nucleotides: TGTGCCAGCAAGCCTGACTCCTACAATGAGCAGTTCTTC. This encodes CASKPDSYNEQFF.

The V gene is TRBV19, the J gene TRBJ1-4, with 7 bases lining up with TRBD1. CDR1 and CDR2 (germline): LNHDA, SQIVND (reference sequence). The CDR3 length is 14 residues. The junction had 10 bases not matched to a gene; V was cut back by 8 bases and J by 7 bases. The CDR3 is CASGPGGRAEKLFF. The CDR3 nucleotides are TGTGCCAGTGGACCAGGGGGTAGAGCTGAAAAACTGTTTTTT.

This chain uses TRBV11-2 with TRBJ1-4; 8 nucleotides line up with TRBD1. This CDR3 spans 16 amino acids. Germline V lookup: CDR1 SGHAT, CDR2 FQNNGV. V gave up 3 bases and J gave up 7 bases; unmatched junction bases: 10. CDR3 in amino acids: CASSLWQGAFREKLFF. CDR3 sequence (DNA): TGTGCCAGCAGCTTGTGGCAGGGGGCTTTTCGTGAAAAACTGTTTTTT.

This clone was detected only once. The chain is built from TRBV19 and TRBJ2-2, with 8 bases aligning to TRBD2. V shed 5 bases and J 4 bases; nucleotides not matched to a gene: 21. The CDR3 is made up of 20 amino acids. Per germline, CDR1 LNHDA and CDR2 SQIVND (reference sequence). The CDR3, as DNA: TGTGCCAGTAGTTCCCTAACCGGGGGGGGAACCAGGACTTCCACCGGGGAGCTGTTTTTT. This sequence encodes CASSSLTGGGTRTSTGELFF.

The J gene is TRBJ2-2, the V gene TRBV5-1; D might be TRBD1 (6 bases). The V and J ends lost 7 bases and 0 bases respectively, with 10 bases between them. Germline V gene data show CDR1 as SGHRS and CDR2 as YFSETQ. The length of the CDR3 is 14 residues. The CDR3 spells CASSDSANTGELFF. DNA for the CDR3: TGCGCCAGCTCGGACAGTGCGAACACCGGGGAGCTGTTTTTT.

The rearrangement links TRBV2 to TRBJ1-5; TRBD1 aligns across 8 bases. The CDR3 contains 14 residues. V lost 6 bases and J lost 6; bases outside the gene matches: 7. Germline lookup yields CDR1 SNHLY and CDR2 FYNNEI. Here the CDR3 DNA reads TGTGCCAGCAGAGCGCAGGGGGCTGGTCAGCCCCAGCATTTT. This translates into CASRAQGAGQPQHF.

The CDR3 spells CASSAVYEQYF. The DNA of the CDR3 is TGTGCCAGCAGCGCAGTCTACGAGCAGTACTTC. The chain recombines TRBV6-5 with TRBJ2-7; no definite D call. Germline V gives CDR1 MNHEY, CDR2 SVGAGI. Trimming cost V 6 bases and J 3 bases, with 6 bases left between them. The CDR3 consists of 11 residues.

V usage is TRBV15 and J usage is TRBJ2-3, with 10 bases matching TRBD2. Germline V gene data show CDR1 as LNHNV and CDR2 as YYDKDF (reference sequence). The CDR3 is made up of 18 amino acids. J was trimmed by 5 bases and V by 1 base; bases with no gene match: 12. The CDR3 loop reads CATSRGWGPAGGLDTQYF. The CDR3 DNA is TGTGCCACCAGCAGAGGGTGGGGACCAGCGGGGGGGCTAGATACGCAGTATTTT.

The chain's CDR3 is CASSWDRGHGYTF. Written as DNA, the CDR3 is TGTGCCAGCAGCTGGGACAGGGGGCATGGCTACACCTTC. The chain has TRBV3-1 (or the pseudogene TRBV3-2) and TRBJ1-2; 12 positions match TRBD1. The CDR3 runs to 13 residues. Germline CDR1 is LGHDT and CDR2 is YNNKEL (reference sequence). V shed 5 bases and J 6 bases; nucleotides not matched to a gene: 1.

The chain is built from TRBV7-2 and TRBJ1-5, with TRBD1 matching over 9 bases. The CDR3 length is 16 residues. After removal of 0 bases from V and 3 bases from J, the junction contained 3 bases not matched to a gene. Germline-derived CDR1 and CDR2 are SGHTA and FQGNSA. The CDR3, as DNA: TGTGCCAGCAGCTTAGCCGGGACAGGGAACAATCAGCCCCAGCATTTT. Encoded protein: CASSLAGTGNNQPQHF.

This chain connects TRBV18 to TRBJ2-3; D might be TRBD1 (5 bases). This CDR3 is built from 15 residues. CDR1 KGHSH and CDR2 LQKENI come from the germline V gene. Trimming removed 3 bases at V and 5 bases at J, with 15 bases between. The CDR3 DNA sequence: TGTGCCAGCTCACCCCAGGGAAGGTACAGAGATACGCAGTATTTT. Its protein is CASSPQGRYRDTQYF.